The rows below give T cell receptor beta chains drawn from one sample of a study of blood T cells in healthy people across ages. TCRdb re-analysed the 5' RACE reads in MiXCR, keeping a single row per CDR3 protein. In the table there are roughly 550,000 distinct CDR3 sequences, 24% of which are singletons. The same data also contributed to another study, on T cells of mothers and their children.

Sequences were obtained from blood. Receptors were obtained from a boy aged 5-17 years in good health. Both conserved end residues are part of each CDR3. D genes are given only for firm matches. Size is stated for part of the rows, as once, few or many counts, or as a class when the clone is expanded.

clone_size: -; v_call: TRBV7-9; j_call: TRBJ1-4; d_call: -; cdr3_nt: TGTGCCAGCAGCTTAGAACTTTCGGGGGTATTGGGAAATGAAAAACTGTTTTTT; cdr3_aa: CASSLELSGVLGNEKLFF
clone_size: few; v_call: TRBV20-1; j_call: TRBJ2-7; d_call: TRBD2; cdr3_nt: TGCAGTGCTAGATTTCTAGTGGGAGGGAATACCTACGAGCAGTACTTC; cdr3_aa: CSARFLVGGNTYEQYF
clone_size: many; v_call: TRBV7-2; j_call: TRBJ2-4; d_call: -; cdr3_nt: TGTGCCAGCAGCTTCGCTTCGGCCGCAGCCAAAAACATTCAGTACTTC; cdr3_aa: CASSFASAAAKNIQYF
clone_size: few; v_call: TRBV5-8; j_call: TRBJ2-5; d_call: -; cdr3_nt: TGTGCCAGCAGCCCGTGGAAGACCCAGTACTTC; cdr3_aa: CASSPWKTQYF
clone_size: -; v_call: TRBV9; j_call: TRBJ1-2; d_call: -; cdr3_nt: TGTGCCAGCAGCGTAATCGGGGAGGGCGGCTACACCTTC; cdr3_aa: CASSVIGEGGYTF
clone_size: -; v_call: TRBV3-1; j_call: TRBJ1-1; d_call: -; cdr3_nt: TGTGCCAGCACCACTCACGACTCTCTGAACGCTGAAGCTTTCTTT; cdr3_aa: CASTTHDSLNAEAFF
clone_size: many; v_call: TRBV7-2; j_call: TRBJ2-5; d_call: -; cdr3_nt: TGTGCCAGCAGCGATCAGGGGTTCGCAGAGACCCAGTACTTC; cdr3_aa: CASSDQGFAETQYF
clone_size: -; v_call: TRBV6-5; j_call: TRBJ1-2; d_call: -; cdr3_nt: TGTGCCAGCAGTTACTCGACGGCAGGGGCCGTAGCATCTAACTATGGCTACACCTTC; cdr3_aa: CASSYSTAGAVASNYGYTF
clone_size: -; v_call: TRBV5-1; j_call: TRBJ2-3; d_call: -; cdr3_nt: TGCGCCAGCAGCTGGAGGGACACAGACACAGATACGCAGTATTTT; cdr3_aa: CASSWRDTDTDTQYF
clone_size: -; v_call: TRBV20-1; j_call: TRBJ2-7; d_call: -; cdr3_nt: TGCAGTGCTAGTCACAGGGTGCTACGGTACGAGCAGTACTTC; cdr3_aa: CSASHRVLRYEQYF
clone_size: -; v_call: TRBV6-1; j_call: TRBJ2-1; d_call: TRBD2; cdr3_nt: TGTGCCAGCAGTCTGAAGCGACTAGCGGGGGGCAATGAGCAGTTCTTC; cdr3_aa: CASSLKRLAGGNEQFF
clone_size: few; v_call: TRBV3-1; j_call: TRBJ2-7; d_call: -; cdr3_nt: TGTGCCAGCAGCCAAGATTCGGGATCCGTTTTCTACGAGCAGTACTTC; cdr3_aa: CASSQDSGSVFYEQYF
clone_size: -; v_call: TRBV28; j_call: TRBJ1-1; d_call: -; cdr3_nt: TGTGCCAGCAGTCCTAGACTGAACACTGAAGCTTTCTTT; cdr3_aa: CASSPRLNTEAFF
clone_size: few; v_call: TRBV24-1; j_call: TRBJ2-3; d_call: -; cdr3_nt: TGTGCCACCAGTGATGGATCTGCGGGGCTCTTCACAGATACGCAGTATTTT; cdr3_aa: CATSDGSAGLFTDTQYF
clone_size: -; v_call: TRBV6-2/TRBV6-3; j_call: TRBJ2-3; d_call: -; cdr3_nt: TGTGCCAGCAGCACGCTGGGGCTCCTAGGATCTACGCAGTATTTT; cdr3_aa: CASSTLGLLGSTQYF
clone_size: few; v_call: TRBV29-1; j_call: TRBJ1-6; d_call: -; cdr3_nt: TGCAGCGCCCGGACAGCACTTAATTCACCCCTCCACTTT; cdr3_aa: CSARTALNSPLHF
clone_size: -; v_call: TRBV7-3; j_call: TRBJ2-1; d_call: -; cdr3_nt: TGTGCCAGCAGCTTAACTGCTACCCTCTCCTACAATGAGCAGTTCTTC; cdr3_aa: CASSLTATLSYNEQFF
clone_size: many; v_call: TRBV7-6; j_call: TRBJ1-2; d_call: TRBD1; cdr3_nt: TGTGCCAGCAGCCTGACAGGGAATCGGGAGTACCAAAAGGGGTACTATGGCTACACCTTC; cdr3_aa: CASSLTGNREYQKGYYGYTF
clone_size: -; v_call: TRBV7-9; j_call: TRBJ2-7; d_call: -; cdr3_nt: TGTGCCAGCAGTTTTGGGCAGGGAAGCTCCTACGAGCAGTACTTC; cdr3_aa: CASSFGQGSSYEQYF
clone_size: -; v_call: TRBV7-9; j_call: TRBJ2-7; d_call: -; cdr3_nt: TGTGCCAGCGCTAAGGAAATCGGTCCTGTCGAGCAGTACTTC; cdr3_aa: CASAKEIGPVEQYF
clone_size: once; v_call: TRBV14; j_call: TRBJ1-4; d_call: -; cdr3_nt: TGTGCCAGCAGCCAAGGCTTTGGGGGAACTAATGAAAAACTGTTTTTT; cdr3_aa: CASSQGFGGTNEKLFF
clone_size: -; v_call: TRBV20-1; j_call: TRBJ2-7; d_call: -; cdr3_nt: TGCAGTGCTAGAGATTTCGCTAGCGTAACCTACGAGCAGTACTTC; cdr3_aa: CSARDFASVTYEQYF
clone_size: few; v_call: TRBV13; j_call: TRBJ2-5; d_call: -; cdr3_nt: TGTGCCAGCAGCTCCCAGTTTTCTGGACAGGGGCAGCGGGAGCAGTACTTC; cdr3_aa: CASSSQFSGQGQREQYF
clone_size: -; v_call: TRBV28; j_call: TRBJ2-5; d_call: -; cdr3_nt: TGTGCCAGCAGTGACCTTTTGGGGGAAGAGACCCAGTACTTC; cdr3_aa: CASSDLLGEETQYF
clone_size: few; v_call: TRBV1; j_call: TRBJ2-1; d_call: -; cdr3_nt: TGCACCAGCAGCCAAGAGGGACTAGCGGCACGCGAGAACAATGAGCAGTTCTTC; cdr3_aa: CTSSQEGLAARENNEQFF
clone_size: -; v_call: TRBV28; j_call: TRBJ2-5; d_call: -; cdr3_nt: TGTGCCAGCAGTCCCGGCGGGCTGATTGAGACCCAGTACTTC; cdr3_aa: CASSPGGLIETQYF